This paragraph reports one T cell receptor beta chain. Distinct nucleotide sequences in the sample also encode this CDR3. The sample comes from a study of blood T cell repertoires in COVID-19. In the study overall: Sites across the United States, Italy and Spain contributed samples from acute and convalescent COVID-19. T cells, B-cell-depleted T cells, or PBMCs supplied cDNA or gDNA.

Trimming removed 1 base at V and 2 bases at J, with 10 bases between. Germline V gene data show CDR1 as SGHRS and CDR2 as YFSETQ. The length of the CDR3 is 14 residues. Patients from Seattle were sampled longitudinally, starting during active infection. Source study methods: The authors estimated nucleated cell counts from reference gene primer amplification. Method: immunoSEQ multiplex PCR; TCRdb's copy keeps in-frame clones and lacks some. For V, J and clone size, that table is used; D and trimming come from the DNA. In the table there are about 62,000 clones, roughly nine tenths of which are singletons.

Sequencing was carried out using peripheral blood. This receptor was obtained from a woman aged 55 to 70 with COVID-19, enrolled during active disease. This rearrangement joins TRBV5-1 to TRBJ2-7; D is possibly TRBD2 (6 bases). The CDR3 DNA is TGCGCCAGCAGCTTGAATAGCGGAACCTACGAGCAGTACTTC. Its translation is CASSLNSGTYEQYF.